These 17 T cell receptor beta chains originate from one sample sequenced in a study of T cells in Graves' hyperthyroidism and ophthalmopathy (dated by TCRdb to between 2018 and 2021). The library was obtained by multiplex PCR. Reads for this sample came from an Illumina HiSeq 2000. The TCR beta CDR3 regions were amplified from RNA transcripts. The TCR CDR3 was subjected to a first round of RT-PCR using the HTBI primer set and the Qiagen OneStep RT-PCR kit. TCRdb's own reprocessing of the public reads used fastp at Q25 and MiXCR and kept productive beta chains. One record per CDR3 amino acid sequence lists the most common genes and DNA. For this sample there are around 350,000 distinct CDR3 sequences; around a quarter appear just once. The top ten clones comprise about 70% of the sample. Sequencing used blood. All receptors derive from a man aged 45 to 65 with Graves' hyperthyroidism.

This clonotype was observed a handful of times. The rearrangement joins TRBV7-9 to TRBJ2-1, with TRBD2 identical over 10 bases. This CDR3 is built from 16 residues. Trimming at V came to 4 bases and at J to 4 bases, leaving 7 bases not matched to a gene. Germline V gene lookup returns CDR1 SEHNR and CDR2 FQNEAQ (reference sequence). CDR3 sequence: CASSSISGRSYNEQFF. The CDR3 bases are TGTGCCAGCAGCTCTATTAGCGGGAGGAGTTACAATGAGCAGTTCTTC. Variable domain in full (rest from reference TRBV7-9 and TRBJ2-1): DTGVSQNPRHKITKRGQNVTFRCDPISEHNRLYWYRQTLGQGPEFLTYFQNEAQLEKSRLLSDRFSAERPKGSFSTLEIQRTEQGDSAMYLCASSSISGRSYNEQFFGPGTRLTVL.

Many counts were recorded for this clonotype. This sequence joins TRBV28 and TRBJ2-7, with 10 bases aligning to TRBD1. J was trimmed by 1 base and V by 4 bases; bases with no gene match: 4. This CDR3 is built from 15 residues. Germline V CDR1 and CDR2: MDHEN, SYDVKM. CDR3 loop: CASSSGTGVSYEQYF. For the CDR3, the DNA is TGTGCCAGCAGTTCCGGGACAGGGGTATCCTACGAGCAGTACTTC.

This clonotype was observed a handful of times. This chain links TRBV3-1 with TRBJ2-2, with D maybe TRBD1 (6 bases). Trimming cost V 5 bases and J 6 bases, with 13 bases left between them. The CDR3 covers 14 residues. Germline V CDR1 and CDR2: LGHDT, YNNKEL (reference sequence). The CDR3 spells CASSFRGEAGELFF. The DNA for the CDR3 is TGTGCCAGCAGCTTCAGGGGAGAAGCCGGGGAGCTGTTTTTT.

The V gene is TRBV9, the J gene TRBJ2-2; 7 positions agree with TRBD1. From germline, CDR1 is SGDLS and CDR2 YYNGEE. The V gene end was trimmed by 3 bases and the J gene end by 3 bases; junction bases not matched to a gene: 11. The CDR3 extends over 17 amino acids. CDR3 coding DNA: TGTGCCAGCAGCGGAAACCACAGGGGCGAGGACACCGGGGAGCTGTTTTTT. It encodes CASSGNHRGEDTGELFF.

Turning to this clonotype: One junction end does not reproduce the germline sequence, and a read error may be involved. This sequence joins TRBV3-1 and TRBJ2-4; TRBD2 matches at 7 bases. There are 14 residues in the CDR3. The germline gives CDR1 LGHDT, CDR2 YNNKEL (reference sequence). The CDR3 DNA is TGTGACAGCAGCCAACAAGGGAGGGTCCACATTCAGTACTTC. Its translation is CDSSQQGRVHIQYF. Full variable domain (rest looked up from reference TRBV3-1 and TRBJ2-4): DTAVSQTPKYLVTQMGNDKSIKCEQNLGHDTMYWYKQDSKKFLKIMFSYNNKELIINETVPNRFSPKSPDKAHLNLHINSLELGDSAVYFCDSSQQGRVHIQYFGAGTRLSVL.

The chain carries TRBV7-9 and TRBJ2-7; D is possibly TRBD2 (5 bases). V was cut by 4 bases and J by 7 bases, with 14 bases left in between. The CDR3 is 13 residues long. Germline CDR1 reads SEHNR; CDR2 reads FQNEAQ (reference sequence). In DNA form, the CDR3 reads TGTGCCAGCAGCTCTGGGCTTCGGAGGGAGCAGTACTTC. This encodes CASSSGLRREQYF.

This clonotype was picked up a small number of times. The CDR3 protein is CASSSAGWAYEQYF. In DNA, the CDR3 is TGTGCCAGCAGTTCGGCAGGGTGGGCCTACGAGCAGTACTTC. The rearrangement links TRBV12-3 or TRBV12-4 to TRBJ2-7, with a possible D match to TRBD1 (5 bases). The V and J ends lost 4 bases and 2 bases respectively, with 12 bases between them. The CDR3 is made up of 14 amino acids.

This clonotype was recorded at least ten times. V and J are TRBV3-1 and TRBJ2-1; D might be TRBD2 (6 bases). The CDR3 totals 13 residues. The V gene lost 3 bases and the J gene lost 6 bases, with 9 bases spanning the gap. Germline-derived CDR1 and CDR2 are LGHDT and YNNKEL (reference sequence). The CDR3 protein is CASSQSTSNEQFF. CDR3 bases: TGTGCCAGCAGCCAGTCGACTAGCAATGAGCAGTTCTTC.

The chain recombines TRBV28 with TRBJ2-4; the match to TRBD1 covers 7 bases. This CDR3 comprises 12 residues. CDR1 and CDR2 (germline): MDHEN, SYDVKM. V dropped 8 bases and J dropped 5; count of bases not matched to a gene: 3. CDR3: CASETGENIQYF. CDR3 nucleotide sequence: TGTGCCAGCGAAACAGGGGAAAACATTCAGTACTTC.

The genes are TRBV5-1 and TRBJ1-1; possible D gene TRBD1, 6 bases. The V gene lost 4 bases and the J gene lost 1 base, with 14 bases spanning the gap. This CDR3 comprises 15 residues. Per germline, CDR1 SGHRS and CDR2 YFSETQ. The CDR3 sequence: CASSPRDNKNTEAFF. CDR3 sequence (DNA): TGCGCCAGCAGCCCCCGGGACAACAAGAACACTGAAGCTTTCTTT. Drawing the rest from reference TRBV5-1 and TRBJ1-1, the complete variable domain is KAGVTQTPRYLIKTRGQQVTLSCSPISGHRSVSWYQQTPGQGLQFLFEYFSETQRNKGNFPGRFSGRQFSNSRSEMNVSTLELGDSALYLCASSPRDNKNTEAFFGQGTRLTVV.

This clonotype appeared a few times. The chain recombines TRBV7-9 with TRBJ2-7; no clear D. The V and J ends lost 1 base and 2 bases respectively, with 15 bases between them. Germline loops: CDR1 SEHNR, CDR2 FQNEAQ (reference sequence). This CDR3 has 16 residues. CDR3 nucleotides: TGTGCCAGCAGCTTAGTTTCAGGCGAAACCCCCTACGAGCAGTACTTC. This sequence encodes CASSLVSGETPYEQYF.

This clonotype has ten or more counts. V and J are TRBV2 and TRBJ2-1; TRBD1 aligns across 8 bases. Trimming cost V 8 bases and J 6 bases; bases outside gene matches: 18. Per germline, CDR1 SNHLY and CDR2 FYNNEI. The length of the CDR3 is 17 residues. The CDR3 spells CASHAQLRTGRSNEQFF. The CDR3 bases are TGTGCCAGCCATGCCCAACTCCGGACAGGGCGGAGCAATGAGCAGTTCTTC.

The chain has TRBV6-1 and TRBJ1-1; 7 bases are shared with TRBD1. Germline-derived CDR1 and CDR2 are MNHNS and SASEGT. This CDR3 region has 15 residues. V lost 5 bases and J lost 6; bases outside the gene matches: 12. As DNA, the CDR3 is TGTGCCAGCAGTCCCAAACCGACAGGGATCGCTGAAGCTTTCTTT. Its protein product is CASSPKPTGIAEAFF.

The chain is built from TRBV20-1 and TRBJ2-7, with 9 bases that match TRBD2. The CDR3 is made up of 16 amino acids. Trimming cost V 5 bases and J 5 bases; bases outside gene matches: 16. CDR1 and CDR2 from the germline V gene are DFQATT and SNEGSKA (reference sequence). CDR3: CSAGLPGGRAYHEQYF. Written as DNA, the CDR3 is TGCAGTGCTGGGCTGCCGGGCGGGAGGGCCTACCACGAGCAGTACTTC.

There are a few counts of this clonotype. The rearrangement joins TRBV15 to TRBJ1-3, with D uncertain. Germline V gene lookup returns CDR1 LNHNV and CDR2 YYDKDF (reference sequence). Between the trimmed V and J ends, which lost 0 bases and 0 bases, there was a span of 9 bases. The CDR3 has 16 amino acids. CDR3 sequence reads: CATSRDPGSSGNTIYF. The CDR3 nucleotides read TGTGCCACCAGCAGAGACCCAGGAAGCTCTGGAAACACCATATATTTT. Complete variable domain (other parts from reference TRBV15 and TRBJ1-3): DAMVIQNPRYQVTQFGKPVTLSCSQTLNHNVMYWYQQKSSQAPKLLFHYYDKDFNNEADTPDNFQSRRPNTSFCFLDIRSPGLGDTAMYLCATSRDPGSSGNTIYFGEGSWLTVV.

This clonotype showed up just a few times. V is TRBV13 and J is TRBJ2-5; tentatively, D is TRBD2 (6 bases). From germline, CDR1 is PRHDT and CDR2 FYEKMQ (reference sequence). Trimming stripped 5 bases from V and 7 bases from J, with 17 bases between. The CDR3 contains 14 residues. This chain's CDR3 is CASSAPGLSGTQYF. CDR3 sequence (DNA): TGTGCCAGCAGCGCCCCGGGACTCTCGGGGACCCAGTACTTC.

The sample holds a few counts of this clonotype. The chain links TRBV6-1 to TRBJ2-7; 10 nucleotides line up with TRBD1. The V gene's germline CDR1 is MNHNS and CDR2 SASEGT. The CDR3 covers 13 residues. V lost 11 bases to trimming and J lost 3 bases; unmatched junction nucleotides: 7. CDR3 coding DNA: TGTGCCGGGTCCCGGACAGGGGGCTACGAGCAGTACTTC. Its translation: CAGSRTGGYEQYF.